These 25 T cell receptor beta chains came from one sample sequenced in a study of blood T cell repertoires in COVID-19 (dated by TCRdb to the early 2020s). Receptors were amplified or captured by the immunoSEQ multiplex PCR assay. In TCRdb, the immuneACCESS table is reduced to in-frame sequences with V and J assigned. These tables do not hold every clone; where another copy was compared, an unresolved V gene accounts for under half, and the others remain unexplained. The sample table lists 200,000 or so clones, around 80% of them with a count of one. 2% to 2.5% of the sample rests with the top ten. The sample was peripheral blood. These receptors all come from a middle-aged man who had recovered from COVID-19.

Written as DNA, the CDR3 is TGTGCCAGCAGCTTAGAACGGGGAGGGCCCCTCCACTTT. This translates into CASSLERGGPLHF. The V gene is TRBV7-9, the J gene TRBJ1-6; D is uncertain. Germline CDR1 and CDR2: SEHNR and FQNEAQ (reference sequence). V lost 1 base and J 13 bases, leaving 11 bases between the germline ends. The CDR3 totals 13 residues.

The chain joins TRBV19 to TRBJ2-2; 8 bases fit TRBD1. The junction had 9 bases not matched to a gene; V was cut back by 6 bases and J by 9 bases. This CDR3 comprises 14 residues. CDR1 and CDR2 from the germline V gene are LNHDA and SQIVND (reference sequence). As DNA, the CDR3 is TGTGCCAGTAGACTGGACAGGGACCACCGGGAGCTGTTTTTT. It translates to CASRLDRDHRELFF.

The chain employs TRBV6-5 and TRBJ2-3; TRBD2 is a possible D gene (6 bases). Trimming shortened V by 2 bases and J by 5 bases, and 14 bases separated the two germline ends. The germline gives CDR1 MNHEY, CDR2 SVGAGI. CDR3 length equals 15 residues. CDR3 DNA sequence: TGTGCCAGCAGTTACAATCCCTTGGGGGGAGATACGCAGTATTTT. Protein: CASSYNPLGGDTQYF.

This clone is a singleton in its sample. The CDR3 sequence is CASSASRGYTF. The CDR3 bases are TGTGCCAGCAGCGCGTCCCGGGGCTACACCTTC. The chain couples TRBV6-6 to TRBJ1-2; D call uncertain. Deletions cut 6 bases from V and 8 bases from J, with 10 bases between. Per germline, CDR1 MNHNY and CDR2 SVGAGI (reference sequence). CDR3 length equals 11 residues.

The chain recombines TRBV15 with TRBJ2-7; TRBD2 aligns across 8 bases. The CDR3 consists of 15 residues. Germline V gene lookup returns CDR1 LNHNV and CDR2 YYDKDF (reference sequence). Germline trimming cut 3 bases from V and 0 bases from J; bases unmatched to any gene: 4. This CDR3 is CATSSLSGSSYEQYF. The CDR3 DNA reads TGTGCCACCAGCAGCCTCAGCGGGAGCTCCTACGAGCAGTACTTC.

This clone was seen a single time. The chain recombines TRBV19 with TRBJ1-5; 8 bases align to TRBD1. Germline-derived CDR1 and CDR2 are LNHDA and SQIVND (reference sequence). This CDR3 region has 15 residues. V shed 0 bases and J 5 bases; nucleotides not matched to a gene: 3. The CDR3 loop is CASSIEGQGYQPQHF. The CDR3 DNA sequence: TGTGCCAGTAGTATAGAAGGACAGGGCTATCAGCCCCAGCATTTT.

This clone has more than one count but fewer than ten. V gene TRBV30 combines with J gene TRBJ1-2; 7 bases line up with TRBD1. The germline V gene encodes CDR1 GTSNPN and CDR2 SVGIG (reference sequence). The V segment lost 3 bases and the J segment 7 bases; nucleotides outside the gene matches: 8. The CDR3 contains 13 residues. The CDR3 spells CAWRGRGRSGYTF. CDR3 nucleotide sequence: TGTGCCTGGAGGGGAAGGGGGCGCAGTGGCTACACCTTC.

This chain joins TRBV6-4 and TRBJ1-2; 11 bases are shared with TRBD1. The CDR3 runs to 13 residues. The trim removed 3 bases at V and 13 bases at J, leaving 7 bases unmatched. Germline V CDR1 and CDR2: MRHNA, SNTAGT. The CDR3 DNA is TGTGCCAGCAGTGAGGACAGGGGGCCGCGAGTCACCTTC. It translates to CASSEDRGPRVTF.

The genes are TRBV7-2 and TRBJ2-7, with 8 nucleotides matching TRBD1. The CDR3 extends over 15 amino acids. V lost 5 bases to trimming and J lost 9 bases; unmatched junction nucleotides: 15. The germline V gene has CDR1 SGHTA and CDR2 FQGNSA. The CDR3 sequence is CASSTIPGQVAGQYF. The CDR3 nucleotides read TGTGCCAGCAGCACCATCCCGGGACAGGTGGCCGGGCAGTACTTC.

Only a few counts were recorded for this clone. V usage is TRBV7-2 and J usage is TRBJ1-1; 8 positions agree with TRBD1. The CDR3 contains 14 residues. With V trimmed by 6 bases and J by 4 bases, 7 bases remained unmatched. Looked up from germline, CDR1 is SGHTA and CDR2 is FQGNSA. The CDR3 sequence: CASSPQGAPTEAFF. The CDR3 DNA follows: TGTGCCAGCAGTCCCCAGGGGGCGCCCACTGAAGCTTTCTTT.

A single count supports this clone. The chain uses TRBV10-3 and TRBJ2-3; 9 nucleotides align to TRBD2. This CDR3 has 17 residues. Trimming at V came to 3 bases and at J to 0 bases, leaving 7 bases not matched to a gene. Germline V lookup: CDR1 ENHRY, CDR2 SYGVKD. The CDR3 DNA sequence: TGTGCCATCAGTGATGTGGGACTAGCCGCTAGCACAGATACGCAGTATTTT. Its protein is CAISDVGLAASTDTQYF.

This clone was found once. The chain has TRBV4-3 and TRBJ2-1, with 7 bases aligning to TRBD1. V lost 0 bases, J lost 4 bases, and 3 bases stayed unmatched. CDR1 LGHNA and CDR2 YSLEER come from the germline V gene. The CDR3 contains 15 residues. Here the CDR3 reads CASSQEMDRYNEQFF. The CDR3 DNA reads TGCGCCAGCAGCCAAGAGATGGACAGGTACAATGAGCAGTTCTTC.

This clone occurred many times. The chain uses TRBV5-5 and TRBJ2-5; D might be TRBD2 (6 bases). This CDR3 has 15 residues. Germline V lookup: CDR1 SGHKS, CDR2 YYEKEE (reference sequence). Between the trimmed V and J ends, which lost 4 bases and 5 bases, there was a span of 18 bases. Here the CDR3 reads CASSISAGSHETQYF. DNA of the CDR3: TGTGCCAGCAGCATATCCGCCGGGAGTCATGAGACCCAGTACTTC.

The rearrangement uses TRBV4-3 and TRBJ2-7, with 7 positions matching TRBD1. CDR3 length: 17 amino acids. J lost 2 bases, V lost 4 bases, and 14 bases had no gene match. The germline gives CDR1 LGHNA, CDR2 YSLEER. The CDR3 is CASSLSITGTVTYEQYF. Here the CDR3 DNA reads TGCGCCAGCAGCCTTTCCATAACCGGGACAGTTACCTACGAGCAGTACTTC.

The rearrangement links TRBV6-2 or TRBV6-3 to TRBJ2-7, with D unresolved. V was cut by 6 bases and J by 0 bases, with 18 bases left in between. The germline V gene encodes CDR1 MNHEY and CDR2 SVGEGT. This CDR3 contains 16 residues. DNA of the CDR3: TGTGCCAGCAGCCCCTGGTCAGGTTTTCGCTCCTACGAGCAGTACTTC. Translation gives CASSPWSGFRSYEQYF.

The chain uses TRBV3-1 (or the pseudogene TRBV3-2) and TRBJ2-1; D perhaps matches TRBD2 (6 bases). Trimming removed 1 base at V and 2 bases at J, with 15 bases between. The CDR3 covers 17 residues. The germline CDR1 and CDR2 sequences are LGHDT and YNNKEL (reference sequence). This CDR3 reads CASSQGAWGLTYNEQFF. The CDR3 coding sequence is TGTGCCAGCAGCCAAGGGGCTTGGGGACTCACCTACAATGAGCAGTTCTTC.

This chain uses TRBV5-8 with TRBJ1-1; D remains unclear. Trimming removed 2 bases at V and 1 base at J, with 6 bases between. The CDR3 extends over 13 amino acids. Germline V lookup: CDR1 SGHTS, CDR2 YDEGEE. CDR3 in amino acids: CASSLFKNTEAFF. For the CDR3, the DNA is TGTGCCAGCAGCTTATTTAAGAACACTGAAGCTTTCTTT. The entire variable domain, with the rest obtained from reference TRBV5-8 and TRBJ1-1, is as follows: EAGVTQSPTHLIKTRGQQATLRCSPISGHTSVYWYQQALGLGLQFLLWYDEGEERNRGNFPPRFSGRQFPNYSSELNVNALELEDSALYLCASSLFKNTEAFFGQGTRLTVV.

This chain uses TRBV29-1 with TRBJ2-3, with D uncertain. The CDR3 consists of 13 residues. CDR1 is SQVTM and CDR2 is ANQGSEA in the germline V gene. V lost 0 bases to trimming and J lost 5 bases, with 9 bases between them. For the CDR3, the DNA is TGCAGCGTTGAAGAGCCCCGGTTAGATACGCAGTATTTT. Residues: CSVEEPRLDTQYF.

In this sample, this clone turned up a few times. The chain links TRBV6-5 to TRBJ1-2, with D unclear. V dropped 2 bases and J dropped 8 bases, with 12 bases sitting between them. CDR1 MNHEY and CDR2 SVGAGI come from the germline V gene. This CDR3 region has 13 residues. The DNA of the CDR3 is TGTGCCAGCAGTTACGCGGGGAGAGGGGGCTACACCTTC. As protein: CASSYAGRGGYTF.

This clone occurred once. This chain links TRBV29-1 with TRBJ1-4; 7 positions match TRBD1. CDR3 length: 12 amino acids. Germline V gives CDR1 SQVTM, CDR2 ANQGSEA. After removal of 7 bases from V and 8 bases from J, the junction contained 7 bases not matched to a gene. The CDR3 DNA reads TGCAGCGGCATGACAGGGATCGAAAAACTGTTTTTT. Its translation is CSGMTGIEKLFF.

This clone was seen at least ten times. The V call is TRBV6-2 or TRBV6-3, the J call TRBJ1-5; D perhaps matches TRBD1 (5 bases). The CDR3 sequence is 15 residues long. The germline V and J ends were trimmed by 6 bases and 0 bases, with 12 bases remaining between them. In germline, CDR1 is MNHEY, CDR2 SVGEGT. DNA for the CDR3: TGTGCCAGCAGCCGACAGCCCGATAGCAATCAGCCCCAGCATTTT. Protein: CASSRQPDSNQPQHF.

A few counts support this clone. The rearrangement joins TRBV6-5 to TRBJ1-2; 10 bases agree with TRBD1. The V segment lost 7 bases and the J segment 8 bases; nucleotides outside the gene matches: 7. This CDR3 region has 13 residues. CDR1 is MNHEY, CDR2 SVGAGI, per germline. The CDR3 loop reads CASNTGTGDGYTF. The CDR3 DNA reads TGTGCCAGCAACACCGGGACAGGGGACGGCTACACCTTC.

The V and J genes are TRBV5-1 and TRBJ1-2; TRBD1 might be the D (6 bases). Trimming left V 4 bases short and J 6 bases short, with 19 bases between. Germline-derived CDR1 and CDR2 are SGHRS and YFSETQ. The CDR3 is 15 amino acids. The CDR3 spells CASSPLDGGADGYTF. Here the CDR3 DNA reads TGCGCCAGCAGCCCCTTGGATGGGGGCGCGGATGGCTACACCTTC.

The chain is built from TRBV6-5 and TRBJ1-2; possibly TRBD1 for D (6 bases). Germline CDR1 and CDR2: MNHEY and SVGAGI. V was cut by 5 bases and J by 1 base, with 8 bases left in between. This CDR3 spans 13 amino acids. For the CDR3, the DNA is TGTGCCAGCAGTAGGACAGTTAACTATGGCTACACCTTC. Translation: CASSRTVNYGYTF.

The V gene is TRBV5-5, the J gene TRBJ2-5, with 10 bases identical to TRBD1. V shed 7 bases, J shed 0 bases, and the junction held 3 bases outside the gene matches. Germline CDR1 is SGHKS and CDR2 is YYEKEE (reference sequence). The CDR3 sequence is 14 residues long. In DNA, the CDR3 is TGTGCCAGCGAGGACAGGGGGTACCAAGAGACCCAGTACTTC. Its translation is CASEDRGYQETQYF.